This T cell receptor (beta chain) was identified during a study of blood T cells in healthy people across ages. Using a J-beta primer mix together with a sample-barcoded 5' primer, a second PCR was run for roughly 6 to 11 cycles. The study obtained at least 3 million CDR3-containing paired-end reads from every sample. One entry per CDR3 protein results from TCRdb running MiXCR on the 5' RACE reads. The repertoire holds around 970,000 distinct CDR3 sequences, with approximately 50% as singletons. In its sample, this clonotype was seen once. Each donor was a healthy Caucasian individual from Russia, aged roughly 6 to 90. This TCR was sampled from a woman aged 55-75 years in good health. Sequenced sample: blood.

CDR3 residues: CASSGQLSNQPQHF. CDR3 sequence (DNA): TGTGCCAGCAGTGGACAGCTTAGCAATCAGCCCCAGCATTTT. The rearrangement uses TRBV6-1 and TRBJ1-5; maybe TRBD1 (5 bases). The CDR3 loop spans 14 amino acids. Germline V CDR1 and CDR2: MNHNS, SASEGT. The V end was cut by 4 bases, the J end by 0 bases, with 7 bases between.